A single sample is the source of the 6 T cell receptor beta chains below, sequenced in a study of Tregs in tolerant kidney transplant recipients. Method: immunoSEQ multiplex PCR; TCRdb's copy keeps in-frame clones and lacks some. The data show around 70,000 clones, approximately 92% seen once. The material was CD8+ T cells from blood, obtained before the transplant. Source of these receptors: a human donor who received a combined kidney and bone marrow transplant.

V gene TRBV27 combines with J gene TRBJ1-5; the D is unclear. There are 15 residues in the CDR3. Per germline, CDR1 MNHEY and CDR2 SMNVEV (reference sequence). The germline V and J ends were trimmed by 6 bases and 1 base, with 13 bases remaining between them. This CDR3 reads CASSSRSGSNQPQHF. The DNA of the CDR3 is TGTGCCAGCAGCAGTAGGTCGGGGAGCAATCAGCCCCAGCATTTT.

Note on this clone: One end of the junction is discordant with germline, which a read error may explain. This chain joins TRBV9 and TRBJ2-7, with TRBD2 matching 7 bases. The CDR3 spans 14 residues. Germline V gives CDR1 SGDLS, CDR2 YYNGEE. The CDR3 nucleotides read TGTGCCGGCAGCGGTTCCGGGGGGTTGCACGAGCAGTACTTC. It translates to CAGSGSGGLHEQYF.

The rearrangement joins TRBV15 to TRBJ2-1; D might be TRBD2 (6 bases). Germline values: CDR1 LNHNV, CDR2 YYDKDF (reference sequence). The V and J ends lost 5 bases and 4 bases respectively, with 12 bases between them. The CDR3 is 14 amino acids. In DNA, the CDR3 is TGTGCCACCAGCGTCAGCGGGTCGTACAATGAGCAGTTCTTC. It specifies CATSVSGSYNEQFF.

In DNA form, the CDR3 reads TGTGCCAGCAGCTTGACCAGGAACCCCTACGAGCAGTACTTC. This translates into CASSLTRNPYEQYF. This rearrangement joins TRBV5-6 to TRBJ2-7, with D unclear. Germline CDR1 and CDR2: SGHDT and YYEEEE. Trimming stripped 1 base from V and 2 bases from J, with 10 bases between. This CDR3 is built from 14 residues.

The gene calls are TRBV5-1 and TRBJ2-5, with a possible D match to TRBD1 (6 bases). The V gene's germline CDR1 is SGHRS and CDR2 YFSETQ. V dropped 1 base and J dropped 1 base, with 17 bases sitting between them. The CDR3 is 17 residues long. The CDR3, as DNA: TGCGCCAGCAGCTTGCCCTGGACGGACAGCTTCCAAGAGACCCAGTACTTC. Protein sequence: CASSLPWTDSFQETQYF.

The V gene is TRBV9, the J gene TRBJ1-2; 10 bases are a match to TRBD1. V lost 4 bases and J lost 1; bases outside the gene matches: 10. Looked up from germline, CDR1 is SGDLS and CDR2 is YYNGEE. CDR3 length: 17 amino acids. CDR3 in DNA: TGTGCCAGCAGCCCCGGGACAGGGGTGAGGCTTAACTATGGCTACACCTTC. Protein product: CASSPGTGVRLNYGYTF.